This paragraph covers one TCR beta chain sequence. Its cognate antigen is unknown. This may come from a read error, since a much larger clone is one base off. Molecular barcoded adaptors covering alpha/delta and beta/gamma chains were used on roughly 400 ng RNA. One entry per CDR3 protein results from TCRdb running MiXCR on the reads. The sample has about 60,000 distinct CDR3 sequences, roughly 13% seen once; the top ten hold 45%. This entry is derived from a study of read filtering for tumor transcriptome and immune sequencing. As for the study in general: Fewer than ten patients were R-ISS I, some 16 were R-ISS II, roughly seven were R-ISS III.

Study results and limitations: The sorted CD138-negative fraction was a mixed bone marrow immune population, not purified T cells.

Specimen: a population of CD138-negative cells sorted from bone marrow. The receptor was derived from a donor over 35 with multiple myeloma.

The CDR3 loop is CASGLDRQAFF. The CDR3 DNA reads TGTGCCAGCGGCTTGGACAGACAGGCCTTCTTT. This chain joins TRBV5-5 and TRBJ1-1; tentatively, D is TRBD1 (6 bases). CDR1 and CDR2 from the germline V gene are SGHKS and YYEKEE (reference sequence). CDR3 length: 11 amino acids.